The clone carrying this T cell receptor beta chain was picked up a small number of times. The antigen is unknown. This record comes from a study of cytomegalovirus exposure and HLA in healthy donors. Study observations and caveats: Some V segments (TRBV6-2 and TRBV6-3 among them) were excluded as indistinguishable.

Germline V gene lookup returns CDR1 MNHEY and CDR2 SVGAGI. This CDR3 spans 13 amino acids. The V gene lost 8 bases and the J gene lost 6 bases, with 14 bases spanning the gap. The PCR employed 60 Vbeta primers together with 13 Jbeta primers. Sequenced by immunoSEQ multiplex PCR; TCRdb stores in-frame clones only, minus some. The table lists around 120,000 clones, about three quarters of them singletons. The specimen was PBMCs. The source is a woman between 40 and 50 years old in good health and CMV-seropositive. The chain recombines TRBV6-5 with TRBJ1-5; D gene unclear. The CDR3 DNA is TGTGCCAGCGCCGAGATAATCGGTCAGCCCCAGCATTTT. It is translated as CASAEIIGQPQHF.